This T cell receptor (beta chain) was found in a study of T cell responses to AZD1222 COVID-19 vaccine. Some clones are missing from TCRdb's copy, which holds only in-frame ones; the method was immunoSEQ multiplex PCR. The table shows 150,000 to 200,000 clones, with around 92% occurring only once. The CDR3 is 16 amino acids. Germline-derived CDR1 and CDR2 are LNHDA and SQIVND (reference sequence). The trim removed 5 bases at V and 3 bases at J, leaving 8 bases unmatched. Overall study findings and caveats: Without day 14 samples, only post-peak T cell repertoires were studied.

Concerning this clone: Antigen unknown.

Here the sequenced sample was peripheral blood, taken on day 0 of AZD1222 vaccination. The V gene is TRBV19, the J gene TRBJ2-1; 9 bases are shared with TRBD1. The clonotype originates from an adult in good health. The CDR3 nucleotides read TGTGCCAGTAGTTCAGTACAGGGGGCCGTCTACAATGAGCAGTTCTTC. This gives the protein CASSSVQGAVYNEQFF.